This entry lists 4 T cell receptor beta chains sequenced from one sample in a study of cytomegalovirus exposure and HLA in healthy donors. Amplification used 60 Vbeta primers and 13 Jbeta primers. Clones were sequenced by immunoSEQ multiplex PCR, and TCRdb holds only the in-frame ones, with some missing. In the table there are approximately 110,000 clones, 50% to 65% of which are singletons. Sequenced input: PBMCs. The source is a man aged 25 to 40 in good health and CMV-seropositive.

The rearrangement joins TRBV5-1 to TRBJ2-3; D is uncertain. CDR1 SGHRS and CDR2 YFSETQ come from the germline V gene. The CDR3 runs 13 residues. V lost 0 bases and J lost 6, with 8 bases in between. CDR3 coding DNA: TGCGCCAGCAGCTTGGCCGCGGCGGATACGCAGTATTTT. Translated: CASSLAAADTQYF.

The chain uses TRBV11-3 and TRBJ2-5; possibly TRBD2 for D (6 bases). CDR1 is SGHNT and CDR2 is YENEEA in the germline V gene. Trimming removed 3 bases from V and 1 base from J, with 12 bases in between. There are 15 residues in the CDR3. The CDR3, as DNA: TGTGCCAGCAGCTTCGGTGGGACTGTCCAAGAGACCCAGTACTTC. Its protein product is CASSFGGTVQETQYF.

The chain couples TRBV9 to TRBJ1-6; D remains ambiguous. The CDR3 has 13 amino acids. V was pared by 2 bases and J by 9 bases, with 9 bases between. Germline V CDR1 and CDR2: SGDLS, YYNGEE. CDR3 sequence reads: CASSVPGVSPLHF. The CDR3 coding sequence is TGTGCCAGCAGCGTCCCGGGTGTTTCACCCCTCCACTTT.

CDR3 sequence: CASSEVATDPYEQYF. Here the CDR3 DNA reads TGTGCCAGCAGTGAAGTTGCGACAGATCCCTACGAGCAGTACTTC. The chain combines TRBV6-1 with TRBJ2-7; a weak D match, TRBD1 (5 bases). Germline assignment: CDR1 MNHNS and CDR2 SASEGT. V gave up 1 base and J gave up 2 bases, with 12 bases separating them. This CDR3 is 15 amino acids long.